This entry describes one T cell receptor (beta chain). These data come from a study of blood T cell repertoires in COVID-19. There are 14 residues in the CDR3. Germline V CDR1 and CDR2: SGHTA, FQGTGA. The ends were cut back, 1 base at V and 11 bases at J, with 18 bases in the middle. Original handling: From reference gene primer amplification, estimates of nucleated cell counts were derived. The data were produced by immunoSEQ multiplex PCR, yet TCRdb's version contains in-frame clones alone and is incomplete. The V and J calls and the clone size are those of that table, but D and trimming were determined from the DNA. The repertoire holds 330,000 or so clones, with about 91% as singletons.

The chain joins TRBV7-3 to TRBJ2-7; D is unresolved. The receptor was isolated from a man aged 25-40 years with COVID-19, enrolled during active disease. The material sequenced was peripheral blood. DNA of the CDR3: TGTGCCAGCAGCTTAAGGGCCTCTAATCCGCGAAAGTACTTC. Its translation: CASSLRASNPRKYF.